This note documents a single TCR beta chain sequence. The antigen is not known. Once graft tissue had been processed, intraepithelial and lamina propria lymphocytes were released. This record comes from a study of graft-versus-host responses after intestinal transplantation. The wider study: Multivisceral, liver-intestinal, or isolated intestinal grafts were transplanted into recipients. Every transplant recipient was induced with anti-thymocyte globulin, then maintained on tacrolimus and steroids for around 3 years.

The data were produced by immunoSEQ multiplex PCR, yet TCRdb's version contains in-frame clones alone and is incomplete. Of approximately 1,200 clones listed, around 76% are singletons. J gave up 0 bases and V 3 bases, and 1 base lay outside the gene matches. CDR1 SGHDN and CDR2 FVKESK come from the germline V gene. This CDR3 has 14 residues. Overall study findings and caveats: GvH clones occurred in recipient marrow; some first appeared in ileum or blood.

The clonotype originates from a human patient who received an intestinal transplant, so some T cells may come from the graft donor. The chain carries TRBV14 and TRBJ2-5, with 7 nucleotides matching TRBD1. Here the sequenced sample was ileum tissue, taken roughly 250 days after intestinal transplantation. The DNA of the CDR3 is TGTGCCAGCAGCCAGACAGGGAACCAAGAGACCCAGTACTTC. Translating gives CASSQTGNQETQYF. The variable domain in full, with the rest retrieved from reference TRBV14 and TRBJ2-5, is EAGVTQFPSHSVIEKGQTVTLRCDPISGHDNLYWYRRVMGKEIKFLLHFVKESKQDESGMPNNRFLAERTGGTYSTLKVQPAELEDSGVYFCASSQTGNQETQYFGPGTRLLVL.